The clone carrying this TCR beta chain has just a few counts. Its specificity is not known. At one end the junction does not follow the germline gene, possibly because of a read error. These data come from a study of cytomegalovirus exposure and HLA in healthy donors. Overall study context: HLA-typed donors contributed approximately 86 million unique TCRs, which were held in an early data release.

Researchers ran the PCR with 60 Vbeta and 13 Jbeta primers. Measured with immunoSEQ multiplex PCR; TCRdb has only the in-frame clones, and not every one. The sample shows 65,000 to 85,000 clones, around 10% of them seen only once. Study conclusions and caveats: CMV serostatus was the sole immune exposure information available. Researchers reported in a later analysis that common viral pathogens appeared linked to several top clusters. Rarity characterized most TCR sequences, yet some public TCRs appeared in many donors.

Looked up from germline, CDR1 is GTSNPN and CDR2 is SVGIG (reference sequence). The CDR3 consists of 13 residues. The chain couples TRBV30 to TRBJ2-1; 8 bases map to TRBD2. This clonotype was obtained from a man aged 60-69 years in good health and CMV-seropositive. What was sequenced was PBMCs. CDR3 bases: TGTGCCTGGAGTGTACAGATAGCGGGATTGTGGGTCTTC. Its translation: CAWSVQIAGLWVF.